Many counts were recorded for the clone carrying this T cell receptor (beta chain). Each CDR3 protein is one row after TCRdb ran MiXCR on the PCR reads. Found here are approximately 54,000 distinct CDR3 sequences, roughly 24% of them singletons; the top ten hold 1.9%. The sample originates from a study of molecular identifiers for immune sequencing clone quantification. The V gene's germline CDR1 is SEHNR and CDR2 FQNEAQ (reference sequence). Trimming took off 1 base at V and 0 bases at J, with 9 bases between the two ends. The CDR3 totals 15 residues. The rearrangement joins TRBV7-9 to TRBJ1-1; maybe TRBD1 (6 bases). Material: naive CD8+ T cells from blood, with Jurkat cell RNA spiked in. Subset indicated: FACS-sorted CD8+CD4-CCR7+CD45RA+ naive T cells. This receptor was taken from a human donor in good health. Some libraries in this study had Jurkat cell RNA spiked in. The CDR3 spells CASSLGQGLNTEAFF. The CDR3 DNA follows: TGTGCCAGCAGCTTAGGCCAGGGGTTGAACACTGAAGCTTTCTTT.